This T cell receptor (beta chain) was observed in a study of blood T cell repertoires in COVID-19. Study-wide context: Sites across the United States, Italy and Spain contributed samples from acute and convalescent COVID-19.

V lost 5 bases, J lost 10 bases, and 14 bases lay in between. Germline V gene data show CDR1 as SGHVS and CDR2 as FQNEAQ. The CDR3 runs to 12 residues. Per the original data handling: Estimation of nucleated cell counts was performed using reference gene primer amplification. Produced via immunoSEQ multiplex PCR; TCRdb's table is partial and in-frame only. Clonal size and the V and J genes are those of that table, whereas D and trimming came from the DNA. This sample has 65,000 or so clones, with roughly four fifths found just once. Sample: peripheral blood. The V gene is TRBV7-8, the J gene TRBJ1-1; D unclear. The TCR originated in a man in his 60s with acute or convalescent COVID-19. The CDR3 DNA sequence: TGTGCCAGCAGCACGTCCCGGTCTGGAGCTTTCTTT. This encodes CASSTSRSGAFF.